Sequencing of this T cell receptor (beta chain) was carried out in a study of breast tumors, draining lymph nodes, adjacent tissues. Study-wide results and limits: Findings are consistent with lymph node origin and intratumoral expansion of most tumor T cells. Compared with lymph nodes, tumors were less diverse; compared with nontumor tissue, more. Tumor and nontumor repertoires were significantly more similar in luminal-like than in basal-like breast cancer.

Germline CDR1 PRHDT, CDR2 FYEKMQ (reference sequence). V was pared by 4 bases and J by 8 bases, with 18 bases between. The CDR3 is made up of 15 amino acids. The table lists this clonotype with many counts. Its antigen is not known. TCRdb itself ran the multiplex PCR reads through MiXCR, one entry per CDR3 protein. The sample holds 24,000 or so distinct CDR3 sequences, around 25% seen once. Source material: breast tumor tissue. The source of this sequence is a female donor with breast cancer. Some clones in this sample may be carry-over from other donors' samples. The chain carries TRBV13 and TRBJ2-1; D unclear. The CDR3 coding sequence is TGTGCCAGCAGCTCCCCTGGACGGCTTCTTGATGAGCAGTTCTTC. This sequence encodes CASSSPGRLLDEQFF.